This T cell receptor (beta chain) was sequenced during a study of blood T cell repertoires in COVID-19. Study information: Sites in the United States, Italy and Spain provided acute and convalescent COVID-19 samples. In each case, the material was cDNA or gDNA derived from T cells, B-cell-depleted T cells, or PBMCs.

Authors' analysis steps: Reference gene primer amplification gave nucleated cell count estimates. Libraries were prepared by immunoSEQ multiplex PCR; TCRdb keeps only in-frame clonotypes and omits some of them. V and J calls and clone size are given by that table; D and trimming were obtained from the DNA. The sample yields some 60,000 clones, just over 90% seen once. Trimming cost V 4 bases and J 0 bases, with 9 bases left between them. The CDR3 is 15 amino acids. Germline CDR1 is LGHDT and CDR2 is YNNKEL (reference sequence). This chain joins TRBV3-1 (or the pseudogene TRBV3-2) and TRBJ1-4; D unresolved. This TCR was sampled from a human donor in a cohort sampled during active COVID-19. Sequencing was carried out using peripheral blood. The CDR3 coding sequence is TGTGCCAGCAGCCGAGAGGGCCCAACTAATGAAAAACTGTTTTTT. Its translation: CASSREGPTNEKLFF.